Detailed here is one T cell receptor (beta chain). Its target is unknown. The entry originates in a study of T cells in tuberculosis. Study results and limitations: Active tuberculosis patients had shorter CDR3-alpha; the beta difference was nonsignificant. Active tuberculosis TCR-alpha repertoires lay closer to GMM-specific TCRs than IGRA-negative controls, suggesting clonal expansion. Active tuberculosis cases were adults; controls were adolescents.

CDR1 and CDR2 (germline): MGHRA, YSYEKL. Deletions cut 3 bases from V and 6 bases from J, with 8 bases between. The CDR3 sequence is 12 residues long. TCRdb keeps only in-frame clones here, not all; method: immunoSEQ multiplex PCR. The repertoire holds more than 30,000 clones, roughly 94% seen once, with 6.5% to 8% in the top ten. Each clinical donor contributed on average roughly 90,000 T cells from unsorted cryopreserved PBMC. V is TRBV4-1 and J is TRBJ1-2; weak D call: TRBD1 (6 bases). The receptor comes from a donor between 5 and 29 years old with latent tuberculosis or without tuberculosis infection. The sample consisted of PBMCs. The CDR3 loop is CASSHNRDGYTF. In nucleotides, the CDR3 is TGCGCCAGCAGCCACAACAGGGATGGCTACACCTTC.